This record concerns one T cell receptor (beta chain) sequence. This clone was counted a few times. Its antigen is currently not known. Per-base qualities were not stored, and no clone one base away is much larger. This sample is part of a study of PD-L1 blockade in urothelial cancer (dated by TCRdb to 2015 to 2018). In the study overall: Every patient began therapy in 2014 and was given atezolizumab 1,200 mg intravenously every 3 weeks. About 90% of the roughly 29 patients were identified as males with urothelial cancer of bladder origin, and a prior smoking history was reported by 18 of 29 patients. Patients had an ECOG performance status of 0 or 1 and had received between 0 and 3 prior chemotherapy regimens. Blood samples were analyzed 3 weeks after the start of treatment (second dose) and 6 weeks after the start of treatment. Blood samples gave a median of 141,255 T cells and 77,000 or so unique TCRs, with a median clonality of approximately 0.08. The study, an exploratory multi-omic analysis, examined somatic, immune and clinical correlates of response to PD-L1 blockade with atezolizumab in urothelial cancer. Pretreatment tumor samples and matched peripheral blood, collected serially before and after atezolizumab treatment, underwent TCR sequencing. Durable clinical benefit was defined as a progression-free survival longer than 6 months, and TCR features were additionally tested against progression-free survival and overall survival. Whole exome sequencing and RNA sequencing of pretreatment tumors were performed alongside TCR sequencing in the same patients. Durable clinical benefit was achieved by nine patients but not by the remaining 20. Under 30 patients had pretreatment blood TCR-seq, roughly 25 had at least one posttreatment blood collection, and roughly 25 had tumor TCR-seq.

What this sample's time point label stands for: peripheral blood 6 weeks after treatment start. A cohort of approximately 30 patients with locally advanced or metastatic urothelial carcinoma, treated at Memorial Sloan Kettering on a trial protocol, was included. Peripheral blood mononuclear cells were collected pretreatment and during treatment, with between 1 and 8 total time points obtained per patient. The Qiagen DNeasy Blood extraction kit was used to purify genomic DNA from total PBMCs and from tumor samples. PBMCs were collected pretreatment and during treatment, and were isolated and stored as previously described. What the authors observed across the whole study: At 3 weeks after the start of treatment, tumor-associated TCR clones in peripheral blood had expanded more in patients with durable benefit (n of about 21, p = 0.022). Small sample size (n of about 30) and many exploratory analyses mean the results are intended to be hypothesis-generating. A pretreatment peripheral blood TCR clonality below the median was linked to improved progression-free and overall survival.

To estimate absolute template abundance from read counts, synthetic TCR analog templates were spiked into each PCR. TCRbeta CDR3 regions were amplified from genomic DNA with bias-controlled V and J gene primers using the immunoSEQ assay. Sequencing of rearranged TCRbeta segments was performed at approximately 20X coverage. Processing in the source paper ran as follows. Sequencing errors were corrected by clustering, and CDR3s were annotated against IMGT so that V, D and J genes could be assigned. Only productive TCRbeta rearrangements were used in downstream analyses, excluding out-of-frame or stop-codon sequences. To compute clonality, Shannon entropy was normalized by the log of the number of unique productive sequences and then subtracted from one. Fisher's exact test with Benjamini-Hochberg correction, at a threshold of adjusted p below 0.01, was used to find clones that differed between time points or between blood and tumor. TCRdb re-hosts the immuneACCESS table, in-frame sequences only. Its copies lack some clones; in the studies checked, an unresolved V gene accounts for under half of them, and the cause for the rest is not known. V and J calls and clone size come straight from that table; D and trimming were deduced from the DNA. The sample table records 80,000 to 95,000 clones; roughly 80% of these occur just once. Under 9.5% of the sample goes to the ten largest clones.

In the germline V gene (reference sequence), CDR1 corresponds to LNHDA and CDR2 to SQIVND. The junction carries 18 bases between V and J, which are trimmed by 4 bases and 0 bases respectively. Taken from cysteine to phenylalanine, the CDR3 has 17 residues. The sequence is cut down to CDR3 DNA, 51 bases in frame from base 1. The specimen was PBMCs, collected around atezolizumab (anti-PD-L1) treatment. This TCR was recovered from a man between 65 and 85 years old with urothelial cancer. Recombination connected TRBV19 to TRBJ2-5; the D gene is perhaps TRBD1, on 6 matching bases. Here is the DNA: TGTGCCAGTAGTAGGGGGCGTGAGACAGCAAACCAAGAGACCCAGTACTTC. Its protein is CASSRGRETANQETQYF.